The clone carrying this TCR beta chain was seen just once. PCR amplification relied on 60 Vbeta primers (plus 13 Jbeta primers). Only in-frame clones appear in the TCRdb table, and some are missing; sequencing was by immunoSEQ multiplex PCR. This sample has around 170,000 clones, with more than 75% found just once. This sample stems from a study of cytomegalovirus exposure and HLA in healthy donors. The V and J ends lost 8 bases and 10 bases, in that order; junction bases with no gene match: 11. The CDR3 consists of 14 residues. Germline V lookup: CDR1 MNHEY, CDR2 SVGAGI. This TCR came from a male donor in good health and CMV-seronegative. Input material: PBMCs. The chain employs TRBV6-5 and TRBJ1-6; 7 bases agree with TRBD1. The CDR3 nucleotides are TGTGCCAGCGGCCTACAGGGGAATCGGTCACCCCTCCACTTT. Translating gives CASGLQGNRSPLHF.